The rows below give T cell receptor beta chains drawn from one sample of a study of control samples from healthy donors and cancer patients. Sequenced by immunoSEQ multiplex PCR; TCRdb stores in-frame clones only, minus some. The table shows roughly 100,000 clones, with 92% occurring only once. Material: blood. These receptor sequences come from a woman aged 18-29 years in good health. CDR3s include the opening cysteine and the closing phenylalanine or tryptophan. A D gene is named only where the DNA matches it firmly. Size values are once, few and many counts, or a class for expanded clones, and some rows have none.

v_call,cdr3_length,j_call,clone_size,d_call,cdr3_aa,cdr3_nt
TRBV7-9,12,TRBJ1-1,.,.,CASSLVESEAFF,TGTGCCAGCAGCTTAGTTGAGTCTGAAGCTTTCTTT
TRBV5-6,11,TRBJ2-5,once,.,CASSFQETQYF,TGTGCCAGCAGCTTCCAAGAGACCCAGTACTTC
TRBV9,14,TRBJ2-7,once,TRBD1,CASSPRDRSYEQYF,TGTGCCAGCAGCCCCCGGGACAGGTCCTACGAGCAGTACTTC
TRBV2,15,TRBJ2-2,.,TRBD2,CASRVAGANTGELFF,TGTGCCAGCAGGGTAGCGGGGGCGAACACCGGGGAGCTGTTTTTT
TRBV30,16,TRBJ2-2,.,TRBD2,CAWKLAGATNTGELFF,TGTGCCTGGAAGCTAGCGGGGGCCACGAACACCGGGGAGCTGTTTTTT
TRBV29-1,12,TRBJ1-6,few,.,CSVGEEGSPLHF,TGCAGCGTTGGCGAAGAAGGTTCACCCCTCCACTTT
TRBV11-2,13,TRBJ2-3,.,.,CASYGKGTDTQYF,TGTGCCAGCTATGGCAAGGGGACAGATACGCAGTATTTT
TRBV28,11,TRBJ1-2,once,.,CASSLAYGYTF,TGTGCCAGCAGTTTGGCCTATGGCTACACCTTC
TRBV9,16,TRBJ2-1,.,.,CASSVGGQGPYNEQFF,TGTGCCAGCAGCGTAGGGGGTCAGGGGCCCTACAATGAGCAGTTCTTC
TRBV5-6,12,TRBJ1-1,.,.,CASSPGTTEAFF,TGTGCCAGCAGCCCAGGGACCACTGAAGCTTTCTTT
TRBV5-6,14,TRBJ2-3,.,.,CASSLRGPTDTQYF,TGTGCCAGCAGCTTGAGGGGCCCCACAGATACGCAGTATTTT
TRBV18,17,TRBJ2-1,.,TRBD2,CASSPLPGTSSYNEQFF,TGTGCCAGCTCACCCCTACCCGGGACTAGCAGCTACAATGAGCAGTTCTTC
TRBV30,14,TRBJ1-5,once,.,CAWSVFGGVQPQHF,TGTGCCTGGAGTGTTTTTGGGGGTGTTCAGCCCCAGCATTTT
TRBV5-4,15,TRBJ2-2,once,TRBD1,CASSLSDRAAGELFF,TGTGCCAGCAGCTTGTCAGACAGGGCGGCCGGGGAGCTGTTTTTT
TRBV12-3/TRBV12-4,11,TRBJ1-1,.,.,CASSRDLLAFF,TGTGCCAGCAGCCGGGACTTGTTAGCTTTCTTT
TRBV24-1,15,TRBJ1-5,.,.,CATSGAGNSNQPQHF,TGTGCCACCAGTGGAGCAGGGAATAGCAATCAGCCCCAGCATTTT
TRBV5-1,15,TRBJ1-1,.,.,CASSLTGGMNTEAFF,TGCGCCAGCAGCTTGACGGGGGGGATGAACACTGAAGCTTTCTTT
TRBV19,13,TRBJ1-2,.,TRBD1,CASRAGGRYGYTF,TGTGCCAGTAGGGCAGGGGGAAGGTATGGCTACACCTTC
TRBV3-1/TRBV3-2,12,TRBJ2-7,.,.,CASSQGLYEQYF,TGTGCCAGCAGCCAAGGTCTCTACGAGCAGTACTTC
TRBV11-2,14,TRBJ2-3,.,.,CASSLENPLGTQYF,TGTGCCAGCAGCTTAGAAAACCCCCTGGGAACGCAGTATTTT
TRBV28,16,TRBJ2-6,.,.,CASSFPRPYGANVLTF,TGTGCCAGCAGTTTCCCTCGACCCTATGGGGCCAACGTCCTGACTTTC
TRBV28,11,TRBJ2-3,once,.,CASSLGDTQYF,TGTGCCAGCAGTCTGGGAGATACGCAGTATTTT
TRBV28,10,TRBJ1-2,.,.,CAIWDYGYTF,TGTGCCATCTGGGACTATGGCTACACCTTC
TRBV18,13,TRBJ2-5,.,.,CASPRPGMETQYF,TGTGCCAGCCCCCGCCCAGGGATGGAGACCCAGTACTTC
TRBV30,13,TRBJ1-1,.,.,CAWSIPGLHEAFF,TGTGCCTGGAGTATCCCAGGCTTACATGAAGCTTTCTTT
TRBV5-1,15,TRBJ2-5,.,TRBD2,CASSLRSSGQETQYF,TGCGCCAGCAGCTTGAGGTCTAGCGGTCAAGAGACCCAGTACTTC
TRBV6-1,15,TRBJ1-6,.,.,CASSEFARYNSPLHF,TGTGCCAGCAGTGAATTCGCACGGTATAATTCACCCCTCCACTTT
TRBV7-3,14,TRBJ2-7,.,.,CASSSLGGFYEQYF,TGTGCCAGCAGCTCCCTAGGGGGATTCTACGAGCAGTACTTC
TRBV11-2,15,TRBJ1-6,.,.,CASSLRVLRNSPLHF,TGTGCCAGCAGCTTAAGGGTGTTAAGGAATTCACCCCTCCACTTT
TRBV7-2,13,TRBJ1-3,.,.,CASSLRSGNTIYF,TGTGCCAGCAGCTTACGCTCCGGAAACACCATATATTTT
TRBV6-6,14,TRBJ2-7,.,TRBD1,CATTPGTGTYEQYF,TGTGCCACCACCCCCGGGACAGGGACCTACGAGCAGTACTTC
TRBV20-1,11,TRBJ1-5,.,.,CSARSGQPQHF,TGCAGTGCTAGATCTGGTCAGCCCCAGCATTTT
TRBV7-6,13,TRBJ2-7,once,TRBD1,CASTPGQPYEQYF,TGTGCCAGCACTCCGGGACAGCCCTACGAGCAGTACTTC
TRBV10-2,15,TRBJ1-1,.,.,CASSIALSLNTEAFF,TGCGCCAGCAGTATAGCCCTGAGCTTGAACACTGAAGCTTTCTTT
TRBV4-1,17,TRBJ2-2,.,.,CASSQDGGTEKAGELFF,TGCGCCAGCAGCCAAGATGGAGGGACAGAAAAAGCGGGGGAGCTGTTTTTT
TRBV2,14,TRBJ1-4,.,.,CASSGPANRGKLFF,TGTGCCAGCAGTGGGCCGGCCAATAGGGGAAAACTGTTTTTT
TRBV5-1,13,TRBJ1-5,.,.,CASSLVGVKPQHF,TGCGCCAGCAGCTTGGTGGGGGTAAAGCCCCAGCATTTT
TRBV5-4,17,TRBJ2-5,.,TRBD1,CASSPRLGKGQEETQYF,TGTGCCAGCAGCCCAAGACTCGGCAAAGGACAGGAAGAGACCCAGTACTTC
TRBV4-2,13,TRBJ1-4,.,.,CASSQGRAEKLFF,TGTGCCAGCAGCCAAGGGAGAGCGGAAAAACTGTTTTTT
TRBV14,16,TRBJ2-1,.,TRBD2,CASSHLSGSSYNEQFF,TGTGCCAGCAGCCATCTTAGCGGGAGCTCCTACAATGAGCAGTTCTTC
TRBV4-1,17,TRBJ1-4,.,TRBD1,CASSQLGLTGAGEKLFF,TGCGCCAGCAGCCAACTCGGTCTAACAGGGGCCGGTGAAAAACTGTTTTTT
TRBV12-5,17,TRBJ2-1,once,TRBD2,CASGGRAAGTSYNEQFF,TGTGCTAGTGGTGGGCGCGCAGCGGGGACCTCCTACAATGAGCAGTTCTTC
TRBV15,16,TRBJ1-4,.,TRBD1,CATSEPYQTGDEKLFF,TGTGCCACCAGCGAGCCATACCAAACAGGGGATGAAAAACTGTTTTTT
TRBV7-9,15,TRBJ2-3,.,TRBD2,CASSFGTRSTDTQYF,TGTGCCAGCAGCTTTGGGACTAGGAGCACAGATACGCAGTATTTT
TRBV27,15,TRBJ1-2,.,.,CASSLRRVEDYGYTF,TGTGCCAGCAGTTTACGGAGGGTGGAGGACTATGGCTACACCTTC
TRBV27,14,TRBJ2-7,.,.,CASSLTQLAYEQYF,TGTGCCAGCAGTTTAACCCAACTAGCTTACGAGCAGTACTTC
TRBV3-1/TRBV3-2,16,TRBJ1-4,.,TRBD1,CASSRNQGVSNEKLFF,TGTGCCAGCAGCCGAAATCAGGGGGTATCTAATGAAAAACTGTTTTTT
TRBV11-2,15,TRBJ2-1,.,.,CASSLEGRRSVEQFF,TGTGCCAGCAGCTTAGAAGGTCGTAGGTCGGTCGAGCAGTTCTTC
TRBV30,13,TRBJ1-5,.,TRBD1,CAWGDRADQPQHF,TGTGCCTGGGGGGACAGGGCCGATCAGCCCCAGCATTTT
TRBV5-5,11,TRBJ2-5,.,.,CASTGRETQYF,TGTGCCAGCACTGGGAGAGAGACCCAGTACTTC
TRBV11-2,17,TRBJ1-3,.,TRBD1,CASSLRDRVFPGNTIYF,TGTGCCAGCAGCTTAAGGGACAGGGTTTTTCCTGGAAACACCATATATTTT
TRBV5-6,15,TRBJ2-1,.,TRBD1,CASTRRQGVFNEQFF,TGTGCCAGCACCCGCCGACAGGGGGTATTCAATGAGCAGTTCTTC
TRBV9,12,TRBJ2-7,once,.,CASSALGDEQYF,TGTGCCAGCAGCGCTCTGGGGGACGAGCAGTACTTC
TRBV4-2,15,TRBJ2-7,once,TRBD2,CASSQDSGSSYEQYF,TGTGCCAGCAGCCAAGATAGCGGGAGCTCCTACGAGCAGTACTTC
TRBV11-3,11,TRBJ2-7,.,.,CASSLFYEQYF,TGTGCCAGCAGCCTCTTCTACGAGCAGTACTTC